Following are 18 T cell receptor beta chains from one sample sequenced in a study of beta chain features in type 1 diabetes. The whole isolated RNA underwent reverse transcription, so sequencing captured expressed TCRB transcripts. Here immunoSEQ multiplex PCR was the method, and the copy in TCRdb shows in-frame clones only, minus some. This table holds 250,000 to 350,000 clones, about 14% found once. Sequenced sample: central memory CD4+ T cells from blood. The receptor source for this set is a man between 25 and 39 years old in good health.

This clone was observed once. V gene TRBV7-2 combines with J gene TRBJ1-5, with D possibly matching TRBD1 (5 bases). Per the germline V gene, CDR1 is SGHTA and CDR2 is FQGNSA. This CDR3 is 15 amino acids long. Trimming pared 7 bases from V and 4 bases from J, leaving 17 bases between. The CDR3: CASIQGSRGNQPQHF. CDR3 nucleotide sequence: TGTGCCAGCATTCAAGGGTCGAGGGGTAATCAGCCCCAGCATTTT.

This clone has more than one count but fewer than ten. As DNA, the CDR3 is TGTGCCTGGAGTCCCCTCCGCGCTGAAGCTTTCTTT. This codes for CAWSPLRAEAFF. V is TRBV30 and J is TRBJ1-1; D gene unclear. Germline CDR1 reads GTSNPN; CDR2 reads SVGIG (reference sequence). The V gene lost 2 bases and the J gene lost 6 bases, with 10 bases spanning the gap. CDR3 size: 12 residues.

This clone has only a few counts. The V gene is TRBV2, the J gene TRBJ1-5; tentative D call: TRBD1 (5 bases). V was pared by 6 bases and J by 9 bases, with 12 bases between. CDR1 and CDR2 from the germline V gene are SNHLY and FYNNEI. There are 12 residues in the CDR3. CDR3 region: CASRTDGAPQHF. The CDR3 DNA reads as TGTGCCAGCAGGACAGACGGGGCGCCCCAGCATTTT.

This clone was detected only a few times. The gene calls are TRBV6-6 and TRBJ1-1, with D hard to call. Trimming took off 8 bases at V and 2 bases at J, with 12 bases between the two ends. The CDR3 sequence is 13 residues long. Germline CDR1 and CDR2: MNHNY and SVGAGI (reference sequence). The CDR3 DNA reads TGTGCCAGCGGGCGTGCCCGAAACACTGAAGCTTTCTTT. Translated: CASGRARNTEAFF.

This clone was seen repeatedly, ten times or more. This CDR3 is also generated by other DNA sequences in the sample. V usage is TRBV7-7 and J usage is TRBJ2-3; the D is unclear. Deletions cut 0 bases from V and 3 bases from J, with 4 bases between. There are 13 residues in the CDR3. Per the germline V gene, CDR1 is SSHAT and CDR2 is FNYEAQ (reference sequence). CDR3 in DNA: TGTGCCAGCAGCTTAGCTCCGACAGATACGCAGTATTTT. Translating it yields CASSLAPTDTQYF.

The chain links TRBV11-2 to TRBJ2-7; the D is unclear. Germline-derived CDR1 and CDR2 are SGHAT and FQNNGV. This CDR3 contains 15 residues. The V and J ends lost 1 base and 5 bases respectively, with 15 bases between them. The CDR3 DNA reads as TGTGCCAGCAGCTTAGTCCGTCCGGGTATAGACGAGCAGTACTTC. This codes for CASSLVRPGIDEQYF.

The V call is TRBV27, the J call TRBJ1-1, with 7 bases identical to TRBD1. The V gene's germline CDR1 is MNHEY and CDR2 SMNVEV (reference sequence). V lost 6 bases, J lost 2 bases, and 6 bases stayed unmatched. This CDR3 is built from 14 residues. CDR3 region: CASREDRLNTEAFF. CDR3 DNA: TGTGCCAGCAGAGAGGACAGGCTCAACACTGAAGCTTTCTTT.

This clone occurred a few times. The chain couples TRBV10-3 to TRBJ2-3; 7 positions agree with TRBD2. The V gene end was trimmed by 10 bases and the J gene end by 4 bases; junction bases not matched to a gene: 8. CDR1 is ENHRY, CDR2 SYGVKD, per germline. The length of the CDR3 is 13 residues. The CDR3 DNA sequence: TGTGCCAGCTTCGCGGGGGATGCAGATACGCAGTATTTT. The encoded protein is CASFAGDADTQYF.

This clone has at least ten counts. CDR3 coding DNA: TGTGCCACCAGCAGAGATAGGGGCAGGGTCGATTCACCCCTCCACTTT. This encodes CATSRDRGRVDSPLHF. The chain carries TRBV15 and TRBJ1-6; D might be TRBD1 (5 bases). CDR3 length: 16 amino acids. V was cut by 0 bases and J by 8 bases, with 14 bases left in between. Germline lookup yields CDR1 LNHNV and CDR2 YYDKDF (reference sequence).

This clone was recorded at least ten times. The chain employs TRBV10-3 and TRBJ2-5; D assignment may be TRBD1 or TRBD2 (5 bases each). Trimming removed 10 bases from V and 2 bases from J, with 11 bases in between. This CDR3 spans 12 amino acids. CDR1 is ENHRY and CDR2 is SYGVKD in the germline V gene. Written as DNA, the CDR3 is TGTGCCACCGGGGCTGTACAAGAGACCCAGTACTTC. Its protein is CATGAVQETQYF.

V gene TRBV7-2 combines with J gene TRBJ2-1; 8 bases map to TRBD2. The CDR3 covers 14 residues. J lost 9 bases, V lost 4 bases, and 8 bases had no gene match. Germline CDR1 reads SGHTA; CDR2 reads FQGNSA. This chain's CDR3 is CASSSGGLVTEQFF. The CDR3 DNA reads TGTGCCAGCAGCTCTGGGGGACTAGTGACTGAGCAGTTCTTC.

By share, this clone ranks as medium-sized. The chain recombines TRBV5-4 with TRBJ2-5, with 11 bases aligning to TRBD2. The CDR3 contains 14 residues. The trim removed 4 bases at V and 5 bases at J, leaving 4 bases unmatched. Per germline, CDR1 SGHNT and CDR2 YYREEE (reference sequence). CDR3 amino acids: CASSPRTSGETQYF. The CDR3 DNA reads as TGTGCCAGCAGCCCCCGGACTAGCGGGGAGACCCAGTACTTC.

In this sample, this clone turned up a few times. Within the sample, other DNA sequences also encode this same CDR3. The CDR3 sequence: CASSLTRGSTEAFF. The DNA for the CDR3 is TGTGCCAGCAGTTTAACCAGGGGTAGCACTGAAGCTTTCTTT. The chain is built from TRBV27 and TRBJ1-1; D may be TRBD1 (6 bases). The CDR3 has 14 residues. Germline V CDR1 and CDR2: MNHEY, SMNVEV (reference sequence). V lost 2 bases and J 4 bases, leaving 11 bases between the germline ends.

This clone was observed a handful of times. This chain joins TRBV9 and TRBJ1-2; D gene unclear. V was clipped by 0 bases and J by 7 bases, with 10 bases between them. Germline assignment: CDR1 SGDLS and CDR2 YYNGEE. This CDR3 has 13 amino acids. CDR3 DNA sequence: TGTGCCAGCAGCGTAGAGGGAGGGTCTGGCTACACCTTC. Translated, it gives CASSVEGGSGYTF.

In its sample, this clone was seen many times. The rearrangement joins TRBV30 to TRBJ1-1; D not resolved. The V end lost 7 bases, the J end lost 2 bases, and 14 bases lay between the germline ends. This CDR3 is built from 13 residues. Germline CDR1 GTSNPN, CDR2 SVGIG (reference sequence). The CDR3 sequence: CALLTGRNTEAFF. CDR3 bases: TGTGCCTTACTCACGGGCAGAAACACTGAAGCTTTCTTT. Together with reference TRBV30 and TRBJ1-1, the CDR3 gives the full variable domain: SQTIHQWPATLVQPVGSPLSLECTVEGTSNPNLYWYRQAAGRGLQLLFYSVGIGQISSEVPQNLSASRPQDRQFILSSKKLLLSDSGFYLCALLTGRNTEAFFGQGTRLTVV.

This clone was observed a handful of times. The chain employs TRBV4-2 and TRBJ1-3, with D possibly TRBD1 on 5 matching bases. With 0 bases removed from V and 0 bases from J, the gap between germline ends came to 6 bases. This CDR3 contains 15 residues. CDR1 is LGHNA, CDR2 YNFKEQ, per germline. The CDR3 DNA reads as TGTGCCAGCAGCCAAGAAGGGGACTCTGGAAACACCATATATTTT. This sequence encodes CASSQEGDSGNTIYF.

This chain connects TRBV2 to TRBJ2-3; 9 bases agree with TRBD1. From germline, CDR1 is SNHLY and CDR2 FYNNEI. CDR3 length: 15 amino acids. V lost 7 bases to trimming and J lost 1 base; unmatched junction nucleotides: 6. The CDR3 loop reads CASKGQGRGTDTQYF. In nucleotides, the CDR3 is TGTGCCAGCAAGGGACAGGGTAGAGGCACAGATACGCAGTATTTT.

This clone was picked up many times. The limits of the CDR3 on the DNA are not certain, so only TCRdb's listed CDR3 is given. The J gene is TRBJ2-7, the V gene TRBV29-1; the D segment call TRBD2 is taken from the table without a DNA check. A total of 11 residues make up the CDR3, ends included. Germline values: CDR1 SQVTM, CDR2 ANQGSEA. CDR3 protein: CSVARGTSRYF.